This TCR beta chain was captured by sequencing in a study of memory CD4+ T cells and cytomegalovirus serostatus. Single viable CD3+CD4+CD8-CD45RO+ cells were sorted as the memory CD4+ T cells. Original handling: After removing out-of-frame reads, millions of distinct TCRbeta sequences remained. The repertoire was sequenced with immunoSEQ multiplex PCR; TCRdb's copy has only in-frame clones and lacks some. The D gene and trimming were derived from the DNA, and the V and J assignments and clone size from that table. Altogether tens of thousands of clones are present, around three quarters being singletons, with the ten largest covering around 1%. The CDR3 sequence is 16 residues long. The germline V and J ends were trimmed by 3 bases and 1 base, with 16 bases remaining between them. Germline V gene lookup returns CDR1 LGHNA and CDR2 YNFKEQ.

Sequences were obtained from memory CD4+ T cells from blood. The origin of this receptor is an adult in good health and CMV-seronegative. The chain links TRBV4-2 to TRBJ2-7, with D maybe TRBD1 (5 bases). DNA for the CDR3: TGTGCCAGCAGCCATAACGGCCAGGGCCCTTCCTACGAGCAGTACTTC. It encodes CASSHNGQGPSYEQYF.